The T cell receptor beta chain described here comes from a study of vaccination and CD4 T cells after COVID-19. The assay that was used to sequence DNA from cultured CD4+ T cells was the Oncomine TCR Beta short-read assay. A single record per CDR3 protein comes from TCRdb applying MiXCR to the PCR reads. This table has 20,000 to 25,000 distinct CDR3 sequences, 60% appearing once. The treatment was: roughly 11-day PBMC culture with coronavirus spike peptide pools or control peptides (ViraFEST assay). Note on this clonotype: What it binds is unknown.

Germline CDR1 is SNHLY and CDR2 is FYNNEI. The CDR3 loop spans 14 amino acids. V shed 6 bases and J shed 0 bases, with 11 bases lying between them. V usage is TRBV2 and J usage is TRBJ1-2; D may be TRBD1 (5 bases). The starting material was CD4+ T cells from blood, cultured in vitro, obtained after SARS-CoV-2 vaccination. The origin of this receptor is a human donor who received a COVID-19 vaccine. The CDR3 reads CASSPTVANYGYTF. DNA for the CDR3: TGTGCCAGCAGCCCGACAGTAGCTAACTATGGCTACACCTTC.